This T cell receptor (beta chain) stems from a study of blood T cell repertoires in COVID-19. Study-wide background: Acute-phase and convalescent COVID-19 samples originated in the United States, Italy and Spain.

The CDR3 contains 17 residues. Trimming removed 4 bases from V and 5 bases from J; junction bases left unmatched: 15. The germline V gene encodes CDR1 SGDLS and CDR2 YYNGEE. Methods used by the authors: Amplified reference gene primers provided the basis for estimating nucleated cell counts. The protocol was immunoSEQ multiplex PCR, while the TCRdb copy is restricted to in-frame clones and leaves out a portion. That table is the source of V, J and clone size, and D and trimming were worked out from the DNA. This sample has 55,000 to 90,000 clones, with about 86% found just once. The specimen was peripheral blood. The gene calls are TRBV9 and TRBJ1-5; the match to TRBD1 covers 7 bases. This sequence was found in a man in his 70s with active COVID-19. CDR3: CASSPSPQGGWDQPQHF. The CDR3 nucleotides read TGTGCCAGCAGCCCCAGCCCCCAGGGGGGATGGGATCAGCCCCAGCATTTT.